This TCR beta chain was identified during a study of sequential checkpoint blockade in melanoma. Background on the study: Maintenance nivolumab came after either treatment sequence.

Using immunoSEQ multiplex PCR, the repertoire was profiled, and TCRdb retains in-frame clones only, with some absent. The repertoire includes 30,000 to 35,000 clones, around 82% of them detected once, and under 20% sits in the top ten. Germline assignment: CDR1 MDHEN and CDR2 SYDVKM. The CDR3 runs 16 residues. With V trimmed by 5 bases and J by 5 bases, 12 bases remained unmatched. Treatment: randomized to nivolumab then ipilimumab (arm A) or the reverse (arm B). DNA-damaging chemotherapy had not been given to any patient beforehand. From thawed PBMCs, live CD3+CD8+ cells negative for CD19 and CD56 were sorted.

This clonotype originated in a human donor with melanoma. The sequenced sample was CD8+ T cells sorted from blood (inferred from file names), obtained from a patient given nivolumab and ipilimumab in sequence. This chain uses TRBV28 with TRBJ2-7; 10 nucleotides line up with TRBD1. CDR3 nucleotide sequence: TGTGCCAGCAGTCCGCTGACAGGGGGCATTACCGACGAGCAGTACTTC. Protein sequence: CASSPLTGGITDEQYF. The full variable domain, in which reference TRBV28 and TRBJ2-7 provide the parts outside the CDR3, is DVKVTQSSRYLVKRTGEKVFLECVQDMDHENMFWYRQDPGLGLRLIYFSYDVKMKEKGDIPEGYSVSREKKERFSLILESASTNQTSMYLCASSPLTGGITDEQYFGPGTRLTVT.